The present T cell receptor (beta chain) was sequenced within a study of blood T cell repertoires in COVID-19. Study background: Spain, Italy and the United States supplied samples that represented acute and convalescent COVID-19. PBMCs, B-cell-depleted T cells, or T cells provided the cDNA or gDNA that made up the material.

Trimming removed 2 bases from V and 0 bases from J; junction bases left unmatched: 1. This CDR3 contains 14 residues. Germline CDR1 reads MNHEY; CDR2 reads SMNVEV (reference sequence). The authors' processing: Amplification of reference gene primers provided the estimated nucleated cell counts. Using immunoSEQ multiplex PCR, the repertoire was profiled, and TCRdb retains in-frame clones only, with some absent. D and trimming come from the DNA, and the V and J calls and clone size come from that table. The table includes fewer than 200,000 clones, 74% detected once. A word on this clone: Different DNA sequences within this sample yield the same CDR3.

Sequenced input: peripheral blood. The V call is TRBV27, the J call TRBJ2-7; 7 nucleotides match TRBD1. The sequence derives from a woman aged 80 or over with acute or convalescent COVID-19. In nucleotides, the CDR3 is TGTGCCAGCAGTTTACAGGGGGTCTCCTACGAGCAGTACTTC. Protein sequence: CASSLQGVSYEQYF.